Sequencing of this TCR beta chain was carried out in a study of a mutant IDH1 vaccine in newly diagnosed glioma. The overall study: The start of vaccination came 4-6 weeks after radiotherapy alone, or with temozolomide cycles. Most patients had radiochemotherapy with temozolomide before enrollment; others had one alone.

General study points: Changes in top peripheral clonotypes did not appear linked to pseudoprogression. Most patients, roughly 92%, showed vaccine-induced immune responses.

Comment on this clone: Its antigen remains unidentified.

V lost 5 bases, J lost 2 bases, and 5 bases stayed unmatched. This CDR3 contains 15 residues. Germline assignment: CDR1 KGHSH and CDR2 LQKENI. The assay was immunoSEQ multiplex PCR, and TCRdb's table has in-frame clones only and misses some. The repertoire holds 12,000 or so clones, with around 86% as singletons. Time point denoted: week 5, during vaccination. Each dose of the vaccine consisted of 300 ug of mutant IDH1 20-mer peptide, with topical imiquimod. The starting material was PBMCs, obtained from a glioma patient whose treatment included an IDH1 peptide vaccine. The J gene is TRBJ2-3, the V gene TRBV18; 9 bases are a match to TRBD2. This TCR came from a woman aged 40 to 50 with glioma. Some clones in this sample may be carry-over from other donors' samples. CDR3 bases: TGTGCCAGCTCATTCAGCGGGAGGACCACAGATACGCAGTATTTT. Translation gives CASSFSGRTTDTQYF.